Each of the 11 T cell receptor beta chains below was sequenced from the same sample in a study of blood T cell repertoires in COVID-19 (dated by TCRdb to the early 2020s). The receptor library was made with the immunoSEQ multiplex PCR assay. Held by TCRdb, this immuneACCESS table contains in-frame sequences only and omits some clones. Under half of the omission traces to an unresolved V gene where checked; the cause of the rest is unknown. A total of nearly 110,000 clones appear in this sample, 80% to 85% of them only once. Of the sample, roughly 4.6% is held by the ten largest clones. The sequenced sample was peripheral blood. Source of these receptors: a human donor in a cohort sampled during active COVID-19.

The table lists this clone with a count of one. CDR3 sequence reads: CSVDPAGSLDTQYF. The CDR3 DNA reads TGCAGCGTTGATCCCGCGGGAAGTTTGGATACGCAGTATTTT. The chain carries TRBV29-1 and TRBJ2-3; TRBD2 is a possible D gene (6 bases). In germline, CDR1 is SQVTM, CDR2 ANQGSEA. V lost 3 bases, J lost 6 bases, and 16 bases lay in between. This CDR3 comprises 14 residues.

CDR3 loop: CASSLPYQPQHF. The CDR3, as DNA: TGTGCCAGCAGTTTACCGTATCAGCCCCAGCATTTT. The chain is built from TRBV28 and TRBJ1-5, with D unclear. This CDR3 spans 12 amino acids. The germline V gene encodes CDR1 MDHEN and CDR2 SYDVKM. V was shortened by 2 bases and J by 5 bases, with 4 bases between the two germline ends.

CDR3 loop: CSVSPNRETQYF. CDR3 sequence (DNA): TGCAGCGTTAGTCCAAACCGGGAGACCCAGTACTTC. V is TRBV29-1 and J is TRBJ2-5; the D is unclear. Germline V gives CDR1 SQVTM, CDR2 ANQGSEA. The CDR3 is 12 amino acids. Between the trimmed V and J ends, which lost 5 bases and 5 bases, there was a span of 12 bases.

The rearrangement links TRBV5-6 to TRBJ1-5; possibly TRBD1 for D (6 bases). V was shortened by 4 bases and J by 1 base, with 12 bases between the two germline ends. This CDR3 region has 15 residues. CDR1 is SGHDT and CDR2 is YYEEEE in the germline V gene. The CDR3 region has the DNA TGTGCCAGCAGCCCGAGGGGGGGGAGCAATCAGCCCCAGCATTTT. It yields the protein CASSPRGGSNQPQHF.

V and J are TRBV18 and TRBJ2-7, with 7 bases fitting TRBD2. Germline CDR1 is KGHSH and CDR2 is LQKENI. J lost 6 bases, V lost 3 bases, and 11 bases had no gene match. The CDR3 is 15 amino acids. CDR3 DNA: TGTGCCAGCTCACCGGATGGGGCGGGGAGGGTCGAGCAGTACTTC. Translated, it gives CASSPDGAGRVEQYF.

The chain has TRBV29-1 and TRBJ2-1; 10 bases map to TRBD1. This CDR3 comprises 15 residues. The trim removed 6 bases at V and 5 bases at J, leaving 10 bases unmatched. CDR1 is SQVTM and CDR2 is ANQGSEA in the germline V gene. CDR3 sequence reads: CSVLLTGGWNNEQFF. CDR3 nucleotide sequence: TGCAGCGTACTACTGACAGGGGGCTGGAACAATGAGCAGTTCTTC.

The V call is TRBV5-1, the J call TRBJ1-1; TRBD1 aligns across 7 bases. V lost 4 bases and J lost 7; bases outside the gene matches: 13. This CDR3 comprises 15 residues. The V gene's germline CDR1 is SGHRS and CDR2 YFSETQ. CDR3 DNA sequence: TGCGCCAGCAGCCCATCGGTCAGGGGGTCCCATGAAGCTTTCTTT. Translating gives CASSPSVRGSHEAFF.

The chain uses TRBV19 and TRBJ2-5; tentatively, D is TRBD1 (5 bases). Germline loops: CDR1 LNHDA, CDR2 SQIVND (reference sequence). V was clipped by 0 bases and J by 7 bases, with 12 bases between them. This CDR3 contains 14 residues. CDR3 region: CASSIDGWGGTQYF. Written as DNA, the CDR3 is TGTGCCAGTAGTATAGACGGGTGGGGCGGGACCCAGTACTTC. Drawing the rest from reference TRBV19 and TRBJ2-5, the complete variable domain is DGGITQSPKYLFRKEGQNVTLSCEQNLNHDAMYWYRQDPGQGLRLIYYSQIVNDFQKGDIAEGYSVSREKKESFPLTVTSAQKNPTAFYLCASSIDGWGGTQYFGPGTRLLVL.

The chain has TRBV30 and TRBJ1-5; no firm D call. Looked up from germline, CDR1 is GTSNPN and CDR2 is SVGIG (reference sequence). Between the trimmed V and J ends, which lost 4 bases and 2 bases, there was a span of 9 bases. The CDR3 extends over 13 amino acids. The CDR3 here is CAWTFGGNQPQHF. In DNA form, the CDR3 reads TGTGCCTGGACCTTCGGTGGCAATCAGCCCCAGCATTTT. The full variable domain, completed using reference TRBV30 and TRBJ1-5, is SQTIHQWPATLVQPVGSPLSLECTVEGTSNPNLYWYRQAAGRGLQLLFYSVGIGQISSEVPQNLSASRPQDRQFILSSKKLLLSDSGFYLCAWTFGGNQPQHFGDGTRLSIL.

J is TRBJ1-1 and V is TRBV25-1; D gene uncertain. V dropped 5 bases and J dropped 0 bases, with 10 bases sitting between them. Germline loops: CDR1 MGHDK, CDR2 SYGVNS. The CDR3 loop spans 14 amino acids. The CDR3 region has the DNA TGTGCCAGCAGTACCACGGGTATGAACACTGAAGCTTTCTTT. Its protein is CASSTTGMNTEAFF.

V gene TRBV5-1 combines with J gene TRBJ1-1; D gene uncertain. Trimming took 1 base from V and 7 from J, leaving 14 bases between them. Germline-derived CDR1 and CDR2 are SGHRS and YFSETQ. The CDR3 is 14 amino acids. The DNA of the CDR3 is TGCGCCAGCAGCTTGCTTAGCGTAGGCAATGAAGCTTTCTTT. Amino acid sequence: CASSLLSVGNEAFF.